This TCR beta chain was captured in a study of blood T cells in healthy people across ages. Combining a sample-barcoded 5' primer with a J-beta primer mix, a second PCR ran for roughly 7 to 12 cycles. From the 5' RACE reads, TCRdb called clonotypes with MiXCR, one entry per CDR3 protein. The sample carries 1.2 million to 1.5 million distinct CDR3 sequences, roughly 60% recorded once. The CDR3 extends over 13 amino acids. Germline V lookup: CDR1 ENHRY, CDR2 SYGVKD. Trimming left V 4 bases short and J 3 bases short, with 9 bases between. The chain combines TRBV10-3 with TRBJ1-1; D is undetermined. The clonotype originates from a man aged 18 to 29 in good health. The sequenced sample consisted of blood. The CDR3 DNA reads as TGTGCCATCAGTGCCCGGATTGACACTGAAGCTTTCTTT. Residues: CAISARIDTEAFF.